This is a list of T cell receptor beta chains from one sample in a study of a mutant IDH1 vaccine in newly diagnosed glioma. Here immunoSEQ multiplex PCR was the method, and the copy in TCRdb shows in-frame clones only, minus some. Of almost 95,000 clones in the sample, over 85% were seen once. Antigens of these TCRs are unknown. The material was PBMCs, obtained from a glioma patient whose treatment included an IDH1 peptide vaccine. The origin of the receptors is a woman aged 50 to 60 with glioma. Each CDR3 is given with its conserved first and last residue. Fields, in order: V gene, clone size, J gene, CDR3 length, D gene, CDR3 protein, CDR3 DNA. D genes are given only for firm matches. Size tells how often a clone was seen (once, few, many) or the class of an expanded clone, and some rows leave it out.

v_gene: TRBV18
abundance: -
j_gene: TRBJ2-3
len: 15
d_gene: -
CDR3aa: CASSPLGTRSDTQYF
CDR3nt: TGTGCCAGCTCACCACTGGGGACCCGGTCAGATACGCAGTATTTT

v_gene: TRBV4-1
abundance: -
j_gene: TRBJ1-2
len: 16
d_gene: -
CDR3aa: CASSQLQGSANYGYTF
CDR3nt: TGCGCCAGCAGCCAGTTGCAGGGCTCAGCTAACTATGGCTACACCTTC

v_gene: TRBV19
abundance: -
j_gene: TRBJ2-7
len: 16
d_gene: -
CDR3aa: CASSIDVGLPAYEQYF
CDR3nt: TGTGCCAGTAGTATAGACGTCGGTTTACCCGCCTACGAGCAGTACTTC

v_gene: TRBV27
abundance: -
j_gene: TRBJ1-1
len: 14
d_gene: TRBD1
CDR3aa: CASSTQGAMTEAFF
CDR3nt: TGTGCCAGCAGTACCCAGGGGGCTATGACTGAAGCTTTCTTT

v_gene: TRBV5-1
abundance: -
j_gene: TRBJ2-7
len: 13
d_gene: TRBD1
CDR3aa: CASSRGQGNEQYF
CDR3nt: TGCGCCAGCAGCAGGGGACAGGGGAACGAGCAGTACTTC

v_gene: TRBV7-8
abundance: -
j_gene: TRBJ2-7
len: 15
d_gene: TRBD1
CDR3aa: CASSPRDRVPPEQYF
CDR3nt: TGTGCCAGCAGCCCTCGGGACAGGGTCCCGCCCGAGCAGTACTTC

v_gene: TRBV21-1
abundance: -
j_gene: TRBJ2-3
len: 18
d_gene: -
CDR3aa: CASSKFPWGGFGTDTQYF
CDR3nt: TGTGCCAGCAGCAAATTCCCTTGGGGGGGTTTCGGCACAGATACGCAGTATTTT

v_gene: TRBV7-7
abundance: -
j_gene: TRBJ2-7
len: 13
d_gene: -
CDR3aa: CASSLDYSYEQYF
CDR3nt: TGTGCTAGCAGCTTAGACTACTCCTACGAGCAGTACTTC

v_gene: TRBV5-1
abundance: -
j_gene: TRBJ2-1
len: 14
d_gene: -
CDR3aa: CASSLADSYNEQFF
CDR3nt: TGCGCCAGCAGCTTGGCGGACAGTTACAATGAGCAGTTCTTC

v_gene: TRBV15
abundance: -
j_gene: TRBJ2-2
len: 15
d_gene: -
CDR3aa: CATSEGRPYTGELFF
CDR3nt: TGTGCCACCAGCGAGGGACGGCCCTACACCGGGGAGCTGTTTTTT

v_gene: TRBV30
abundance: -
j_gene: TRBJ2-7
len: 11
d_gene: -
CDR3aa: CAWSGLGEQYF
CDR3nt: TGTGCCTGGAGTGGTTTAGGGGAGCAGTACTTC

v_gene: TRBV19
abundance: -
j_gene: TRBJ2-7
len: 16
d_gene: -
CDR3aa: CASSFRDSGLSYEQYF
CDR3nt: TGTGCCAGTAGTTTCCGGGATAGCGGCCTATCCTACGAGCAGTACTTC

v_gene: TRBV6-6
abundance: -
j_gene: TRBJ1-1
len: 15
d_gene: TRBD1
CDR3aa: CASSYSGQGNTEAFF
CDR3nt: TGTGCCAGCAGTTACTCGGGACAGGGGAACACTGAAGCTTTCTTT

v_gene: TRBV19
abundance: -
j_gene: TRBJ1-1
len: 13
d_gene: -
CDR3aa: CASSIAVNTEAFF
CDR3nt: TGTGCCAGTAGTATAGCAGTGAACACTGAAGCTTTCTTT

v_gene: TRBV28
abundance: -
j_gene: TRBJ2-3
len: 18
d_gene: TRBD2
CDR3aa: CASSSTSSSGRAPDTQYF
CDR3nt: TGTGCCAGCAGTTCCACCTCCTCTAGCGGGAGGGCCCCAGATACGCAGTATTTT

v_gene: TRBV30
abundance: -
j_gene: TRBJ1-2
len: 15
d_gene: TRBD1
CDR3aa: CAWSPPDRAYYGYTF
CDR3nt: TGTGCCTGGAGCCCACCGGACAGGGCCTACTATGGCTACACCTTC

v_gene: TRBV19
abundance: -
j_gene: TRBJ1-6
len: 14
d_gene: TRBD1
CDR3aa: CASSVSGGLTPLHF
CDR3nt: TGTGCCAGTAGTGTGTCAGGGGGTTTGACACCCCTCCACTTT

v_gene: TRBV2
abundance: -
j_gene: TRBJ1-3
len: 15
d_gene: -
CDR3aa: CASSETGSYGNTIYF
CDR3nt: TGTGCCAGCAGTGAAACAGGCTCCTATGGAAACACCATATATTTT

v_gene: TRBV7-3
abundance: -
j_gene: TRBJ2-1
len: 16
d_gene: TRBD2
CDR3aa: CASSLGLWEGPHEQFF
CDR3nt: TGTGCCAGCAGCTTAGGATTGTGGGAGGGCCCCCATGAGCAGTTCTTC

v_gene: TRBV2
abundance: -
j_gene: TRBJ2-1
len: 14
d_gene: TRBD1
CDR3aa: CASSTGQGFNEQFF
CDR3nt: TGTGCCAGCAGTACGGGACAGGGTTTCAATGAGCAGTTCTTC

v_gene: TRBV5-1
abundance: -
j_gene: TRBJ2-5
len: 12
d_gene: -
CDR3aa: CASSLPEETQYF
CDR3nt: TGCGCCAGCAGCTTACCTGAAGAGACCCAGTACTTC

v_gene: TRBV12-1
abundance: -
j_gene: TRBJ2-1
len: 15
d_gene: -
CDR3aa: CASSNLTSGRGEQFF
CDR3nt: TGTGCCAGCAGCAACTTGACTAGCGGGAGAGGCGAGCAGTTCTTC

v_gene: TRBV7-2
abundance: -
j_gene: TRBJ2-7
len: 16
d_gene: -
CDR3aa: CASSRNYGTMTYEQYF
CDR3nt: TGTGCCAGCAGCCGGAACTACGGGACAATGACCTACGAGCAGTACTTC

v_gene: TRBV21-1
abundance: -
j_gene: TRBJ1-5
len: 18
d_gene: -
CDR3aa: CASSSKWEGGQGCQPQHF
CDR3nt: TGTGCCAGCAGCTCAAAGTGGGAGGGGGGACAGGGGTGCCAGCCCCAGCATTTT

v_gene: TRBV6-5
abundance: -
j_gene: TRBJ1-5
len: 15
d_gene: -
CDR3aa: CASSYRGDSNQPQHF
CDR3nt: TGTGCCAGCAGTTACCGGGGGGATAGCAATCAGCCCCAGCATTTT

v_gene: TRBV28
abundance: -
j_gene: TRBJ2-7
len: 12
d_gene: -
CDR3aa: CASSLRFNEQYF
CDR3nt: TGTGCCAGCAGTTTGCGCTTCAACGAGCAGTACTTC

v_gene: TRBV5-1
abundance: -
j_gene: TRBJ2-7
len: 15
d_gene: TRBD2
CDR3aa: CASSWGTSGSYEQYF
CDR3nt: TGCGCCAGCAGCTGGGGGACTAGCGGGAGCTACGAGCAGTACTTC

v_gene: TRBV10-3
abundance: -
j_gene: TRBJ1-2
len: 14
d_gene: -
CDR3aa: CAISELRGTYGYTF
CDR3nt: TGTGCCATCAGTGAGTTGAGGGGGACCTATGGCTACACCTTC

v_gene: TRBV5-1
abundance: -
j_gene: TRBJ2-3
len: 15
d_gene: -
CDR3aa: CASSLALLPADTQYF
CDR3nt: TGCGCCAGCAGCTTGGCCCTTCTCCCCGCGGATACGCAGTATTTT

v_gene: TRBV6-5
abundance: -
j_gene: TRBJ1-2
len: 15
d_gene: -
CDR3aa: CASSYSPSTNYGYTF
CDR3nt: TGTGCCAGCAGTTACTCTCCCTCTACCAACTATGGCTACACCTTC

v_gene: TRBV7-9
abundance: -
j_gene: TRBJ2-1
len: 15
d_gene: TRBD2
CDR3aa: CASSVLAGAYNEQFF
CDR3nt: TGTGCCAGCAGCGTGCTAGCGGGTGCCTACAATGAGCAGTTCTTC

v_gene: TRBV19
abundance: once
j_gene: TRBJ1-1
len: 17
d_gene: TRBD1
CDR3aa: CASSSRGTGTSDTEAFF
CDR3nt: TGTGCCAGTAGTTCAAGGGGGACAGGGACCTCGGACACTGAAGCTTTCTTT

v_gene: TRBV12-5
abundance: -
j_gene: TRBJ2-4
len: 19
d_gene: -
CDR3aa: CASTLGTLGRSAAKNIQYF
CDR3nt: TGTGCTAGTACACTTGGTACGCTAGGGCGGTCCGCAGCCAAAAACATTCAGTACTTC

v_gene: TRBV5-1
abundance: -
j_gene: TRBJ1-1
len: 15
d_gene: -
CDR3aa: CASSLARQMNTEAFF
CDR3nt: TGCGCCAGCAGCTTGGCGCGACAAATGAACACTGAAGCTTTCTTT

v_gene: TRBV28
abundance: -
j_gene: TRBJ1-4
len: 12
d_gene: -
CDR3aa: CASSLKGGKLFF
CDR3nt: TGTGCCAGCAGTTTGAAGGGCGGAAAACTGTTTTTT

v_gene: TRBV10-1
abundance: -
j_gene: TRBJ2-3
len: 16
d_gene: TRBD2
CDR3aa: CASSGLAGDAWDTQYF
CDR3nt: TGCGCCAGCTCGGGACTAGCGGGAGACGCCTGGGATACGCAGTATTTT

v_gene: TRBV5-1
abundance: -
j_gene: TRBJ2-3
len: 14
d_gene: -
CDR3aa: CASSLTGSTDTQYF
CDR3nt: TGCGCCAGCAGCTTGACAGGAAGCACAGATACGCAGTATTTT

v_gene: TRBV5-5
abundance: -
j_gene: TRBJ2-1
len: 12
d_gene: -
CDR3aa: CASSSQGREQFF
CDR3nt: TGTGCCAGCAGCTCACAGGGACGTGAGCAGTTCTTC